This T cell receptor (beta chain) was sequenced in a study of T cells in Graves' hyperthyroidism and ophthalmopathy. The CDR3 totals 15 residues. V shed 8 bases and J shed 4 bases, with 19 bases lying between them. Germline lookup yields CDR1 SEHNR and CDR2 FQNEAQ (reference sequence). RNA transcripts provided the source from which TCR beta CDR3 regions were amplified. HTBI primers drove first-round RT-PCR of the TCR CDR3. A single record per CDR3 protein comes from TCRdb applying MiXCR to the multiplex PCR reads. This sample has about 740,000 distinct CDR3 sequences, with approximately 15% found just once. At least ten counts were recorded for this clonotype.

The rearrangement links TRBV7-9 to TRBJ2-3, with D uncertain. The TCR originated in a young woman with Graves' hyperthyroidism. Source material: blood. As DNA, the CDR3 is TGTGCCAGCGGAAAACTCGTAGGGAATCCAGATACGCAGTATTTT. Protein: CASGKLVGNPDTQYF.